This TCR beta chain derives from a study of blood T cell repertoires in COVID-19. Across the whole study: Both acute and convalescent COVID-19 samples were obtained from the United States, Italy and Spain. The cDNA or gDNA used as material had been derived from T cells, B-cell-depleted T cells, or PBMCs.

The CDR3 has 16 amino acids. The V gene end was trimmed by 1 base and the J gene end by 2 bases; junction bases not matched to a gene: 6. In germline, CDR1 is SGHTA, CDR2 FQGNSA. This clone came up a few times. Under the authors' procedure: The assay estimated nucleated cells by amplifying reference gene primers. The protocol was immunoSEQ multiplex PCR, while the TCRdb copy is restricted to in-frame clones and leaves out a portion. V and J calls and clone size come straight from that table; D and trimming were deduced from the DNA. The table shows about 130,000 clones, with around 70% occurring only once.

The specimen was peripheral blood. The rearrangement uses TRBV7-2 and TRBJ2-7; TRBD1 matches 9 bases. This clonotype was obtained from a man aged 55 to 70 with acute or convalescent COVID-19. CDR3 residues: CASSLGTGGRTYEQYF. Written as DNA, the CDR3 is TGTGCCAGCAGCTTAGGCACAGGGGGCAGGACCTACGAGCAGTACTTC.